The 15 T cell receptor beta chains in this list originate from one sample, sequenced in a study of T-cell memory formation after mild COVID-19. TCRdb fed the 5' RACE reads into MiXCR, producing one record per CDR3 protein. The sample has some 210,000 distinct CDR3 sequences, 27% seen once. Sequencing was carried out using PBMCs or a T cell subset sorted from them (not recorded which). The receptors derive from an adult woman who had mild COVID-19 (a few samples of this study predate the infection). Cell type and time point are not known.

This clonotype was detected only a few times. The chain's CDR3 is CASSPGGQERYEQYF. CDR3 DNA: TGTGCCAGCAGTCCCGGAGGACAGGAACGCTACGAGCAGTACTTC. V and J are TRBV27 and TRBJ2-7, with TRBD1 matching over 7 bases. Germline CDR1 MNHEY, CDR2 SMNVEV (reference sequence). The CDR3 contains 15 residues. Trimming took 5 bases from V and 3 from J; bases not matched to a gene: 10.

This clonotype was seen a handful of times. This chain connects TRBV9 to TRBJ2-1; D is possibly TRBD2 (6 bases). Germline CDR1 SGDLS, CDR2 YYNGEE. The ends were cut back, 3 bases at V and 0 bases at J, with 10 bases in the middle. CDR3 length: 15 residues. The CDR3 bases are TGTGCCAGCAGCGGAGGAGCGGGCTCCTACAATGAGCAGTTCTTC. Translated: CASSGGAGSYNEQFF.

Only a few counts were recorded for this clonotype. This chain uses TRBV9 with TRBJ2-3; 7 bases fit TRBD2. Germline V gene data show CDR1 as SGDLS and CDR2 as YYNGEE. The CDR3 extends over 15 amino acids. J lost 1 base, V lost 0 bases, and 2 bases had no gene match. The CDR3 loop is CASSVGLAGTDTQYF. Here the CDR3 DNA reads TGTGCCAGCAGCGTAGGCCTAGCGGGCACAGATACGCAGTATTTT.

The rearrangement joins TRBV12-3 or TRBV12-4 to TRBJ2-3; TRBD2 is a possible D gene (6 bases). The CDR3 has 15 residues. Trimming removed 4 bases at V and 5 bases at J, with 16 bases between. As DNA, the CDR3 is TGTGCCAGCAGTTATGGCGCGGGATCGGTAGATACGCAGTATTTT. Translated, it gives CASSYGAGSVDTQYF.

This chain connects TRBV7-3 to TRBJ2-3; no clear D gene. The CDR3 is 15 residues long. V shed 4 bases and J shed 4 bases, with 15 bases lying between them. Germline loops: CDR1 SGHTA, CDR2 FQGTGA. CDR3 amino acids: CASSSLPSAADTQYF. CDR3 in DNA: TGTGCCAGCAGCTCCCTTCCTTCGGCCGCAGATACGCAGTATTTT.

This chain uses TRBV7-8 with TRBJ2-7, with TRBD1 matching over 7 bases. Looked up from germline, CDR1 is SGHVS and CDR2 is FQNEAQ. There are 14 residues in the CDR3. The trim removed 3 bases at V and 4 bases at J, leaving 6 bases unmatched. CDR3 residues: CASSFGQDFYEQYF. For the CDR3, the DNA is TGTGCCAGCAGCTTTGGACAGGACTTTTACGAGCAGTACTTC. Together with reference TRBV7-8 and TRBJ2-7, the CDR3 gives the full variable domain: GAGVSQSPRYKVAKRGQDVALRCDPISGHVSLFWYQQALGQGPEFLTYFQNEAQLDKSGLPSDRFFAERPEGSVSTLKIQRTQQEDSAVYLCASSFGQDFYEQYFGPGTRLTVT.

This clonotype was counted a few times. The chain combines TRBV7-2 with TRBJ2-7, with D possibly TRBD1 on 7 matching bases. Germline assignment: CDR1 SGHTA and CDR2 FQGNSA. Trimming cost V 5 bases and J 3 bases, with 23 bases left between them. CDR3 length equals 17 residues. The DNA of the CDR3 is TGTGCCAGCAGCCCCCCGAGGGGGCGGGGCCCTCGCTACGAGCAGTACTTC. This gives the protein CASSPPRGRGPRYEQYF. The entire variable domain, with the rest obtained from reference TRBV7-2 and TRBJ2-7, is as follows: GAGVSQSPSNKVTEKGKDVELRCDPISGHTALYWYRQSLGQGLEFLIYFQGNSAPDKSGLPSDRFSAERTGGSVSTLTIQRTQQEDSAVYLCASSPPRGRGPRYEQYFGPGTRLTVT.

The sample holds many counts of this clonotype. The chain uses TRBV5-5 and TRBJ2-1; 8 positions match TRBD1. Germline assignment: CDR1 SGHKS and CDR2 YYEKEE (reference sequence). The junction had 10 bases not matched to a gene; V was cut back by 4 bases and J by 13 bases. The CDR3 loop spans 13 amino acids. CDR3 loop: CASSESVTGGQFF. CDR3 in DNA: TGTGCCAGCAGCGAAAGCGTTACAGGGGGTCAGTTCTTC.

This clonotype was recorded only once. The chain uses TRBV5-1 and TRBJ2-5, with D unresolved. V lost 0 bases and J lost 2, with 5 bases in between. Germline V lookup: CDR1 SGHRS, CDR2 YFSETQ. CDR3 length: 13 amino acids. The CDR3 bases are TGCGCCAGCAGCTTGGAAAATCAAGAGACCCAGTACTTC. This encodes CASSLENQETQYF.

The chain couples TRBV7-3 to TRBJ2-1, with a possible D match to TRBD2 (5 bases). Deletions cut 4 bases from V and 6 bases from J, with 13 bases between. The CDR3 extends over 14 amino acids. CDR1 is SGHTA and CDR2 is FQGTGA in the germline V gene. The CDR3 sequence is CASSYDYVSNEQFF. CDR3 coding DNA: TGTGCCAGCAGCTACGACTATGTCAGCAATGAGCAGTTCTTC.

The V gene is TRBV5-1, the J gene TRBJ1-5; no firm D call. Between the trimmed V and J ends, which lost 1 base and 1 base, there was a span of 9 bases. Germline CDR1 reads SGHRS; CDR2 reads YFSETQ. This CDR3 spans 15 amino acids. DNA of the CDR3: TGCGCCAGCAGCTTGCGAGGCCGGAGCAATCAGCCCCAGCATTTT. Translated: CASSLRGRSNQPQHF.

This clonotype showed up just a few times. The DNA of the CDR3 is TGTGCCAGCAGCCCAACCTTAGGGAGTATTTTTGAGCAGTTCTTC. Its translation: CASSPTLGSIFEQFF. V gene TRBV11-1 combines with J gene TRBJ2-1, with a possible D match to TRBD2 (5 bases). The CDR3 length is 15 residues. Germline assignment: CDR1 SGHAT and CDR2 FQDESV (reference sequence). V gave up 5 bases and J gave up 9 bases, with 20 bases separating them.

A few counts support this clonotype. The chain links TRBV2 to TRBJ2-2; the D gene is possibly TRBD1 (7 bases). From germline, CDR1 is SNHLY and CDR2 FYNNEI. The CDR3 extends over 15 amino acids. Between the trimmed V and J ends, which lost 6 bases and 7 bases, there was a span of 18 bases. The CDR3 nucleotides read TGTGCCAGCAGCACCAAGGAGGGGGCCGGCGGGGAGCTGTTTTTT. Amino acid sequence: CASSTKEGAGGELFF.

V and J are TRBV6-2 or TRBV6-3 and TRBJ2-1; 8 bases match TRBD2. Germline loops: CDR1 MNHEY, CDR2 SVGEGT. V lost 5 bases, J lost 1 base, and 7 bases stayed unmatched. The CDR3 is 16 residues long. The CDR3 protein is CASSGVGTRSYNEQFF. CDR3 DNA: TGTGCCAGCAGTGGAGTAGGGACTAGATCCTACAATGAGCAGTTCTTC.

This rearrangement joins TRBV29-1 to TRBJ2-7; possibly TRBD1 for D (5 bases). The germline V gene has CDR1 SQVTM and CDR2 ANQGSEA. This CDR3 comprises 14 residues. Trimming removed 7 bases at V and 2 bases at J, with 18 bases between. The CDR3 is CSALQQGLPYEQYF. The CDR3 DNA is TGCAGCGCACTCCAGCAGGGTCTCCCCTACGAGCAGTACTTC.